This T cell receptor (beta chain) was captured in a study of PD-L1 blockade in urothelial cancer. This clone was seen a handful of times. Produced via immunoSEQ multiplex PCR; TCRdb's table is partial and in-frame only. The sample yields 23,000 or so clones, under 90% seen once. The time point: peripheral blood 6 weeks after treatment start. CDR1 is LNHNV and CDR2 is YYDKDF in the germline V gene (reference sequence). V was cut by 0 bases and J by 0 bases, with 15 bases left in between. The CDR3 spans 19 residues. The gene calls are TRBV15 and TRBJ2-6, with D maybe TRBD1 (6 bases). The source material was PBMCs, sampled around atezolizumab (anti-PD-L1) treatment. The receptor's source is a man in his 70s with urothelial cancer. The CDR3: CATSRDEQGSFSGANVLTF. CDR3 sequence (DNA): TGTGCCACCAGCAGAGACGAACAGGGCTCATTCTCTGGGGCCAACGTCCTGACTTTC.